The 26 T cell receptor beta chains presented below share a single source sample, sequenced in a study of tumor-infiltrating lymphocytes in localized non-small cell lung cancer. Clones were sequenced by immunoSEQ multiplex PCR, and TCRdb holds only the in-frame ones, with some missing. The data show 25,000 to 35,000 clones, approximately 85% seen once. The sequenced sample was lung tumor tissue. The receptors were gathered from a human donor with non-small cell lung cancer.

The CDR3 is CAWSPSTDTQYF. Here the CDR3 DNA reads TGTGCCTGGTCCCCTAGCACAGATACGCAGTATTTT. The chain employs TRBV30 and TRBJ2-3; D is unclear. Trimming removed 5 bases from V and 0 bases from J, with 6 bases in between. There are 12 residues in the CDR3. The germline V gene encodes CDR1 GTSNPN and CDR2 SVGIG (reference sequence). The full variable domain, rest sourced from reference TRBV30 and TRBJ2-3, is SQTIHQWPATLVQPVGSPLSLECTVEGTSNPNLYWYRQAAGRGLQLLFYSVGIGQISSEVPQNLSASRPQDRQFILSSKKLLLSDSGFYLCAWSPSTDTQYFGPGTRLTVL.

The chain couples TRBV5-1 to TRBJ2-2; D unresolved. This CDR3 region has 15 residues. The V end was cut by 2 bases, the J end by 0 bases, with 8 bases between. From germline, CDR1 is SGHRS and CDR2 YFSETQ. The CDR3 protein is CASSFTIANTGELFF. Here the CDR3 DNA reads TGCGCCAGCAGCTTCACAATCGCGAACACCGGGGAGCTGTTTTTT.

This clone was seen just once. The V gene is TRBV28, the J gene TRBJ2-2, with D possibly matching TRBD2 (5 bases). The CDR3 has 16 residues. Germline CDR1 and CDR2: MDHEN and SYDVKM. V lost 5 bases and J lost 2, with 15 bases in between. The CDR3 sequence: CASSQVGRLNTGELFF. The CDR3 DNA is TGTGCCAGCAGTCAAGTGGGGAGACTCAACACCGGGGAGCTGTTTTTT.

The CDR3 bases are TGTGCCAGCAGCGCATTCGGGACAGGGACCTACGAGCAGTACTTC. It encodes CASSAFGTGTYEQYF. V gene TRBV9 combines with J gene TRBJ2-7; 9 positions match TRBD1. Trimming removed 3 bases from V and 2 bases from J; junction bases left unmatched: 6. Germline values: CDR1 SGDLS, CDR2 YYNGEE. The CDR3 is 15 amino acids.

This clone was observed a handful of times. The J gene is TRBJ2-5, the V gene TRBV5-6; a possible D gene is TRBD2 (6 bases). The CDR3 consists of 15 residues. Trimming cost V 0 bases and J 5 bases, with 14 bases left between them. Germline V gives CDR1 SGHDT, CDR2 YYEEEE. The CDR3 protein is CASSLAGGGLETQYF. CDR3 DNA sequence: TGTGCCAGCAGCTTGGCCGGGGGTGGGCTGGAGACCCAGTACTTC.

The gene calls are TRBV6-1 and TRBJ2-7; TRBD1 agrees at 8 bases. CDR1 and CDR2 (germline): MNHNS, SASEGT. The V segment lost 5 bases and the J segment 3 bases; nucleotides outside the gene matches: 3. The CDR3 runs 13 residues. CDR3 amino acids: CASSQGAFYEQYF. CDR3 nucleotide sequence: TGTGCCAGCAGTCAGGGGGCTTTCTACGAGCAGTACTTC.

The chain carries TRBV5-1 and TRBJ2-3; D gene unclear. The germline gives CDR1 SGHRS, CDR2 YFSETQ. The CDR3 is 14 residues long. The germline V and J ends were trimmed by 0 bases and 2 bases, with 7 bases remaining between them. The CDR3 DNA follows: TGCGCCAGCAGCTTGGCCCACCTCACAGATACGCAGTATTTT. It yields the protein CASSLAHLTDTQYF.

The chain links TRBV29-1 to TRBJ2-1; the match to TRBD2 covers 14 bases. This CDR3 comprises 16 residues. Germline V gene sequence: CDR1 SQVTM, CDR2 ANQGSEA. V shed 4 bases and J 1 base; nucleotides not matched to a gene: 3. The CDR3, as DNA: TGCAGCGTTGGGACTAGCGGGGGGCGATCCTACAATGAGCAGTTCTTC. Its protein is CSVGTSGGRSYNEQFF.

The chain has TRBV6-5 and TRBJ1-2; D is unresolved. Trimming took 2 bases from V and 4 from J, leaving 8 bases between them. CDR1 is MNHEY, CDR2 SVGAGI, per germline. The CDR3 is 13 residues long. The CDR3 sequence: CASSYEGFYGYTF. CDR3 coding DNA: TGTGCCAGCAGTTACGAAGGGTTCTATGGCTACACCTTC.

V usage is TRBV30 and J usage is TRBJ1-1; D not resolved. V was clipped by 8 bases and J by 7 bases, with 17 bases between them. Germline CDR1 GTSNPN, CDR2 SVGIG (reference sequence). This CDR3 region has 12 residues. This CDR3 is CARYSPGREAFF. DNA of the CDR3: TGTGCCCGATATTCCCCGGGCCGTGAAGCTTTCTTT.

This chain uses TRBV28 with TRBJ2-7; 7 nucleotides agree with TRBD2. The V gene end was trimmed by 1 base and the J gene end by 2 bases; junction bases not matched to a gene: 5. Per the germline V gene, CDR1 is MDHEN and CDR2 is SYDVKM. This CDR3 has 15 amino acids. The CDR3 region is CASSLSLTSTYEQYF. Written as DNA, the CDR3 is TGTGCCAGCAGTTTATCTCTGACTAGCACCTACGAGCAGTACTTC.

The chain is built from TRBV11-2 and TRBJ2-2; no clear D gene. Germline CDR1 is SGHAT and CDR2 is FQNNGV. The germline V and J ends were trimmed by 5 bases and 6 bases, with 10 bases remaining between them. CDR3 length: 13 amino acids. This CDR3 is CASSQLRSGELFF. The CDR3 nucleotides read TGTGCCAGCAGCCAATTAAGATCCGGGGAGCTGTTTTTT.

The chain uses TRBV10-3 and TRBJ2-2; no definite D call. The CDR3 extends over 11 amino acids. The V end lost 5 bases, the J end lost 5 bases, and 3 bases lay between the germline ends. Per the germline V gene, CDR1 is ENHRY and CDR2 is SYGVKD. CDR3 residues: CAISRTGELFF. The DNA of the CDR3 is TGTGCCATCAGTCGAACCGGGGAGCTGTTTTTT.

The chain employs TRBV7-8 and TRBJ1-1; tentative D call: TRBD1 (5 bases). The V end lost 2 bases, the J end lost 5 bases, and 12 bases lay between the germline ends. This CDR3 is 14 amino acids long. Germline V gene data show CDR1 as SGHVS and CDR2 as FQNEAQ. This CDR3 reads CASSLIYGGTEAFF. Here the CDR3 DNA reads TGTGCCAGCAGCTTAATATATGGGGGGACTGAAGCTTTCTTT.

This rearrangement joins TRBV9 to TRBJ1-2; D is unresolved. Germline CDR1 SGDLS, CDR2 YYNGEE. The CDR3 runs 14 residues. V lost 0 bases to trimming and J lost 3 bases, with 9 bases between them. The CDR3 nucleotides are TGTGCCAGCAGCGTAGGGTTGGGTGACTATGGCTACACCTTC. This translates into CASSVGLGDYGYTF. The variable domain in full, completed from reference TRBV9 and TRBJ1-2, reads DSGVTQTPKHLITATGQRVTLRCSPRSGDLSVYWYQQSLDQGLQFLIQYYNGEERAKGNILERFSAQQFPDLHSELNLSSLELGDSALYFCASSVGLGDYGYTFGSGTRLTVV.

The rearrangement links TRBV5-4 to TRBJ1-4; no definite D call. Germline CDR1 reads SGHNT; CDR2 reads YYREEE (reference sequence). The CDR3 is made up of 12 amino acids. Trimming pared 2 bases from V and 11 bases from J, leaving 10 bases between. CDR3 residues: CASSFDGRKLFF. The DNA of the CDR3 is TGTGCCAGCAGCTTCGATGGGAGGAAACTGTTTTTT.

This clone was recorded a few times. The V and J genes are TRBV5-4 and TRBJ1-2; possibly TRBD1 for D (5 bases). Per the germline V gene, CDR1 is SGHNT and CDR2 is YYREEE (reference sequence). The V and J ends lost 0 bases and 8 bases respectively, with 17 bases between them. CDR3 length equals 15 residues. Written as DNA, the CDR3 is TGTGCCAGCAGCTTGGGTTCAGGACGGGACTCCGGCTACACCTTC. As protein: CASSLGSGRDSGYTF. The complete variable domain, with remaining parts taken from reference TRBV5-4 and TRBJ1-2, reads ETGVTQSPTHLIKTRGQQVTLRCSSQSGHNTVSWYQQALGQGPQFIFQYYREEENGRGNFPPRFSGLQFPNYSSELNVNALELDDSALYLCASSLGSGRDSGYTFGSGTRLTVV.

The chain uses TRBV5-4 and TRBJ2-5; the match to TRBD1 covers 7 bases. V lost 2 bases to trimming and J lost 1 base; unmatched junction nucleotides: 11. CDR1 is SGHNT and CDR2 is YYREEE in the germline V gene (reference sequence). This CDR3 is built from 17 residues. The CDR3 coding sequence is TGTGCCAGCAGCTTTAGGGTCGGGACAGCGAGCCAAGAGACCCAGTACTTC. Protein: CASSFRVGTASQETQYF. Using reference TRBV5-4 and TRBJ2-5 for the parts outside the CDR3, the full variable domain is ETGVTQSPTHLIKTRGQQVTLRCSSQSGHNTVSWYQQALGQGPQFIFQYYREEENGRGNFPPRFSGLQFPNYSSELNVNALELDDSALYLCASSFRVGTASQETQYFGPGTRLLVL.

The rearrangement links TRBV9 to TRBJ2-3; D may be TRBD2 (5 bases). The V end was cut by 3 bases, the J end by 2 bases, with 10 bases between. From germline, CDR1 is SGDLS and CDR2 YYNGEE. CDR3 length equals 14 residues. The CDR3 here is CASSASGFTDTQYF. In DNA, the CDR3 is TGTGCCAGCAGCGCAAGCGGATTCACAGATACGCAGTATTTT.

This clone appeared a few times. The V gene is TRBV6-5, the J gene TRBJ2-5; D is ambiguous. The CDR3 extends over 15 amino acids. Germline CDR1 MNHEY, CDR2 SVGAGI. Trimming cost V 4 bases and J 4 bases, with 16 bases left between them. The CDR3 DNA is TGTGCCAGCAGTTCTGGGATGAACCTTCTAGAGACCCAGTACTTC. Translation gives CASSSGMNLLETQYF.

Notes on this clone: The junction shows a germline mismatch at one end, possibly a read error. The chain combines TRBV7-9 with TRBJ1-2; D is unclear. Germline V gene data show CDR1 as SEHNR and CDR2 as FQNEAQ (reference sequence). The CDR3 extends over 12 amino acids. CDR3 sequence (DNA): TGTGCCAGCACCTTAGACACCATGGGCTACACCTTC. The encoded protein is CASTLDTMGYTF.

J is TRBJ1-4 and V is TRBV13; a weak D match, TRBD1 (5 bases). Germline CDR1 reads PRHDT; CDR2 reads FYEKMQ (reference sequence). There are 14 residues in the CDR3. V was pared by 1 base and J by 3 bases, with 6 bases between. CDR3 sequence reads: CASSLARANEKLFF. The CDR3 bases are TGTGCCAGCAGCTTAGCCAGGGCTAATGAAAAACTGTTTTTT.

The chain has TRBV6-1 and TRBJ1-5, with D hard to call. CDR1 and CDR2 from the germline V gene are MNHNS and SASEGT. The CDR3 extends over 14 amino acids. The V end was cut by 0 bases, the J end by 6 bases, with 9 bases between. CDR3 loop: CASSEAVSVQPQHF. The CDR3 region has the DNA TGTGCCAGCAGTGAAGCGGTTTCTGTTCAGCCCCAGCATTTT.

V and J are TRBV30 and TRBJ2-7; D unresolved. V gave up 5 bases and J gave up 2 bases, with 13 bases separating them. The CDR3 extends over 13 amino acids. Germline CDR1 reads GTSNPN; CDR2 reads SVGIG (reference sequence). DNA for the CDR3: TGTGCCTGGGCACTCGGGCCAACCTACGAGCAGTACTTC. This encodes CAWALGPTYEQYF.

This clone was counted once. V and J are TRBV6-6 and TRBJ2-1, with 8 bases lining up with TRBD1. Trimming cost V 5 bases and J 12 bases; bases outside gene matches: 6. The CDR3 is 12 residues long. Germline V gene data show CDR1 as MNHNY and CDR2 as SVGAGI (reference sequence). The CDR3 nucleotides read TGTGCCAGCAGTGGCGGGACAGGTACGCAGTTCTTC. Residues: CASSGGTGTQFF.

The chain couples TRBV11-2 to TRBJ1-4; TRBD1 aligns across 7 bases. CDR1 and CDR2 from the germline V gene are SGHAT and FQNNGV. The CDR3 length is 15 residues. V was clipped by 5 bases and J by 8 bases; unmatched bases: 11. The CDR3 spells CASSAGAGGGEKLFF. CDR3 in DNA: TGTGCCAGCAGCGCTGGGGCAGGGGGTGGGGAAAAACTGTTTTTT.